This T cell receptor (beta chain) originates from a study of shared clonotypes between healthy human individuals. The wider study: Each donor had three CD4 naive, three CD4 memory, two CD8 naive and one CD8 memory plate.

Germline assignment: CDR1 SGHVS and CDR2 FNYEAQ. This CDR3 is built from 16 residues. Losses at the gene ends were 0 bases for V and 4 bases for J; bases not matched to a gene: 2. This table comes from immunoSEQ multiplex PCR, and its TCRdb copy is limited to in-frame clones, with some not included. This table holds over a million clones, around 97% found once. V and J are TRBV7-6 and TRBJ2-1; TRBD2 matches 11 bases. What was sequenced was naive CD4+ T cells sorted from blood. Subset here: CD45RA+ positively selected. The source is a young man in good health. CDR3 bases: TGTGCCAGCAGCTTAGCCCCTAGCGGGGGGTACAATGAGCAGTTCTTC. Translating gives CASSLAPSGGYNEQFF.